The 6 T cell receptor beta chains presented below share a single source sample, sequenced in a study of T cell responses to AZD1222 COVID-19 vaccine. Sequencing was performed with immunoSEQ multiplex PCR; in TCRdb, only in-frame clones are kept and a portion is missing. The data show some 79,000 clones, approximately 85% seen once. The sequencing here drew on peripheral blood, taken 28 days after the second AZD1222 dose. The receptors stem from an adult who received the AZD1222 COVID-19 vaccine.

The chain has TRBV19 and TRBJ1-1; 7 nucleotides line up with TRBD1. This CDR3 comprises 16 residues. After removal of 1 base from V and 4 bases from J, the junction contained 9 bases not matched to a gene. Germline CDR1 and CDR2: LNHDA and SQIVND (reference sequence). This chain's CDR3 is CASSIVFLRQGTEAFF. CDR3 nucleotide sequence: TGTGCCAGTAGTATAGTTTTTCTACGACAGGGCACTGAAGCTTTCTTT.

The rearrangement joins TRBV5-4 to TRBJ1-1, with 12 positions matching TRBD1. Germline loops: CDR1 SGHNT, CDR2 YYREEE (reference sequence). The CDR3 has 16 amino acids. Trimming removed 1 base from V and 5 bases from J; junction bases left unmatched: 6. CDR3 sequence (DNA): TGTGCCAGCAGCTTGTTGGGACAGGGGGCGAGAACTGAAGCTTTCTTT. Its translation: CASSLLGQGARTEAFF.

This chain joins TRBV4-1 and TRBJ2-7; D is unclear. The germline gives CDR1 MGHRA, CDR2 YSYEKL. The ends were cut back, 0 bases at V and 3 bases at J, with 6 bases in the middle. The CDR3 contains 13 residues. DNA for the CDR3: TGCGCCAGCAGCCAAGAAGGCGGCTACGAGCAGTACTTC. Translated, it gives CASSQEGGYEQYF.

This clone was seen a handful of times. This rearrangement joins TRBV7-2 to TRBJ2-2; TRBD1 matches at 7 bases. Losses at the gene ends were 5 bases for V and 2 bases for J; bases not matched to a gene: 5. Germline V CDR1 and CDR2: SGHTA, FQGNSA. There are 15 residues in the CDR3. The CDR3 region is CASSQWTGNTGELFF. The CDR3 nucleotides are TGTGCCAGCAGCCAATGGACAGGAAACACCGGGGAGCTGTTTTTT.

This clone was recorded a few times. The chain carries TRBV3-1 (or the pseudogene TRBV3-2) and TRBJ2-1; D remains unclear. Germline V gene data show CDR1 as LGHDT and CDR2 as YNNKEL (reference sequence). The ends were cut back, 3 bases at V and 4 bases at J, with 16 bases in the middle. This CDR3 comprises 16 residues. CDR3 nucleotide sequence: TGTGCCAGCAGCCAGTTCGATGGGTCTCCTTACAATGAGCAGTTCTTC. Its protein product is CASSQFDGSPYNEQFF.

V gene TRBV28 combines with J gene TRBJ1-4, with D perhaps matching TRBD1 (6 bases). V lost 9 bases and J 8 bases, leaving 19 bases between the germline ends. Germline-derived CDR1 and CDR2 are MDHEN and SYDVKM. The CDR3 is made up of 14 amino acids. CDR3 sequence: CASYKGGREEKLFF. The CDR3 DNA reads TGTGCCAGTTATAAAGGGGGGAGAGAGGAAAAACTGTTTTTT.